Detailed here is one TCR beta chain. The antigen this receptor binds is unknown. Per-base qualities were not stored, and no clone one base away is much larger. Sample time point, as interpreted from the label and publication: cycle 1 day 1 (C1D1), immediately before nivolumab initiation. All trial patients had relapsed after autologous stem cell transplantation, with cohorts A, B and C differing in prior brentuximab vedotin exposure. A total of 56 patients with relapsed/refractory classical Hodgkin lymphoma made up the trial cohort, and each patient's best overall response was complete response, partial response or progressive disease. In the multi-cohort phase II CheckMate 205 trial, trial patients received single-agent nivolumab. An independent review committee assessed best overall response by applying the 2007 International Working Group response criteria. Trial PBMCs were collected just before the start of nivolumab (C1D1) and during therapy at cycle 2 day 1 and cycle 4 day 1. Peripheral blood was collected in 8 mL Vacutainer Cell Preparation Tubes, from which PBMCs were isolated by centrifugation and then cryopreserved.

The source of the sample is a study of PD-1 blockade in classical Hodgkin lymphoma (dated by TCRdb to 2018 to 2021). Study-level background: Nivolumab dosing was 3 mg/kg intravenously every 2 weeks, continuing until either disease progression or unacceptable toxicity. The study used TCR beta sequencing and CyTOF to define a peripheral blood immune signature of response to PD-1 blockade in classical Hodgkin lymphoma. The full study reports these points: Trial patients with a complete response had baseline diversity similar to that of newly diagnosed patients, while partial responders and progressors had significantly lower diversity. Lower diversity was seen in patients whose nivolumab began less than 1 year after ASCT, and these patients were left out of later analyses so that immune reconstitution would not confound the results. By C4D1, a significant rise was seen in CD4+ TCR diversity but not in CD8+ TCR diversity (p=0.0027 vs p=0.16), and the rise was most apparent among complete responders (p=0.02). Baseline TCR diversity was reported as lower in newly diagnosed patients than in healthy donors, and lower still in relapsed/refractory patients. The study covered only a single clinical trial cohort, and the causes of the repertoire differences, possibly disease activity or prior therapy, were still not defined.

There are 14 amino acids in the CDR3, from cysteine to phenylalanine inclusive. Only the CDR3 region is kept as DNA, spanning 42 bases read in frame from base 1. The germline V gene (reference sequence) provides CDR1 SEHNR and CDR2 FQNEAQ. The junction shows trimming of 0 bases on V and 1 base on J, plus 6 bases between the germline ends. The Qiagen DNeasy kit was used to extract genomic DNA both from unsorted PBMCs and from the negatively selected CD4+ and CD8+ fractions. Using primers that anneal to V and J segments, immunoSEQ multiplex PCR amplified the TCR beta CDR3 regions. A synthetic immune receptor repertoire was used to minimize amplification bias, and remaining bias was computationally removed after sequencing. The paper's processing steps were these. Custom Python scripts were used to quantify repertoire diversity as the Shannon entropy index. Unsorted, CD4+ and CD8+ repertoires were analyzed separately, except in combined analyses where CD4+ and CD8+ sequences were merged in silico. A clone counted as expanded when the clone's frequency after treatment rose at least 2-fold relative to C1D1, and clones undetected at baseline were given a pseudocount of 0.5. Clones with 0 or 1 copy at C1D1 were defined as singleton clones, while clones with 2 or more copies were defined as non-singleton clones. Clones expanded in unsorted samples were assigned a CD4+, CD8+ or unknown annotation through matching of protein sequences in sorted samples from the same patient. Diversity changes from C1D1 to C4D1 were tested in paired samples using Wilcoxon tests. This immuneACCESS table, as held by TCRdb, lists in-frame sequences with V and J called but not all clones. Of the missing ones, under half trace to an unresolved V gene in checked studies; the others have no known cause. Clone size and the V and J calls come from that table; the DNA yielded D and trimming. This sample comprises 30,000 to 40,000 clones, roughly four fifths of them detected only once. Of the sample, around a third falls within the top ten clones.

The receptor chain draws on TRBV7-9 and TRBJ2-5; the D segment cannot be called with confidence. The TCR was taken from a human donor with classical Hodgkin lymphoma. Sequenced here: peripheral blood mononuclear cells (PBMCs), sampled at baseline. The base sequence is TGTGCCAGCAGCTTAGCGGTGGCCCAAGAGACCCAGTACTTC. The translation is CASSLAVAQETQYF.